This TCR beta chain was sequenced for a study of cytomegalovirus exposure and HLA in healthy donors. Study-wide results and caveats: Under in vitro conditions, three CMV-associated chains were confirmed as specific for CMV antigens. Prediction of most subjects' HLA-A and HLA-B alleles by TCR beta sequences was reportedly accurate. In the analysis, some V segments, TRBV6-2 and TRBV6-3 included, were excluded as indistinguishable.

Comments on this clone: Its antigen is as yet unknown.

These donors, healthy bone marrow donors, were studied. The PCR employed 60 Vbeta primers together with 13 Jbeta primers. Assay: immunoSEQ multiplex PCR; the TCRdb copy retains only in-frame clones and omits some. The sample yields roughly 90,000 clones, more than 80% seen once. Germline-derived CDR1 and CDR2 are GTSNPN and SVGIG (reference sequence). The CDR3 consists of 15 residues. V was pared by 4 bases and J by 3 bases, with 8 bases of the junction left unmatched. The receptor's source is a young man in good health and CMV-seronegative. The chain recombines TRBV30 with TRBJ1-4, with TRBD1 identical over 7 bases. Sequencing was carried out using PBMCs. The CDR3 loop reads CAWMSGGLPNEKLFF. Here the CDR3 DNA reads TGTGCCTGGATGTCAGGGGGTTTGCCTAATGAAAAACTGTTTTTT.